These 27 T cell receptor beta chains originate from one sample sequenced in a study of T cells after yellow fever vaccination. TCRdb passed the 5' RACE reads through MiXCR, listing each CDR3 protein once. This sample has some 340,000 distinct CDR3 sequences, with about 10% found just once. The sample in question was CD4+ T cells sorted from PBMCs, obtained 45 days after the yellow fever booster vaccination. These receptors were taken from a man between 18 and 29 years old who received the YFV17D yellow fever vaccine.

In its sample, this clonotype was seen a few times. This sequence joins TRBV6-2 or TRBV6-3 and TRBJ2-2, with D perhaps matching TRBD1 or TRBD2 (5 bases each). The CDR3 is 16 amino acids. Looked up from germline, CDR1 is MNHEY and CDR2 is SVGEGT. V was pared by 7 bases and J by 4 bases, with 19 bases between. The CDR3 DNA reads TGTGCCAGCACCAAAGCCCCCGGGGCGACCACCGGGGAGCTGTTTTTT. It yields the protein CASTKAPGATTGELFF.

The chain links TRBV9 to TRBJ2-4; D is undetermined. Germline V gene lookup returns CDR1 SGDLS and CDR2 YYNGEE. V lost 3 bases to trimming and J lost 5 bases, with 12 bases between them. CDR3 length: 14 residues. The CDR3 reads CASSEEPQENIQYF. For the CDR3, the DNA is TGTGCCAGCAGCGAGGAGCCACAAGAAAACATTCAGTACTTC.

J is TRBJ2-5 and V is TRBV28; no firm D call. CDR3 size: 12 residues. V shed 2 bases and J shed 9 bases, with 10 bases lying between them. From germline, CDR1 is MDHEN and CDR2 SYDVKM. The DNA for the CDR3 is TGTGCCAGCAGTTTAGCGTGGAGAGCCCAGTACTTC. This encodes CASSLAWRAQYF.

Here the CDR3 reads CASSSAPSRGGSYEQYV. CDR3 bases: TGTGCCAGCAGCTCTGCCCCCTCGAGGGGGGGATCCTACGAGCAGTACGTC. V gene TRBV7-8 combines with J gene TRBJ2-7; a weak D match, TRBD2 (7 bases). Looked up from germline, CDR1 is SGHVS and CDR2 is FQNEAQ. The V end was cut by 4 bases, the J end by 1 base, with 20 bases between. The CDR3 is 17 residues long.

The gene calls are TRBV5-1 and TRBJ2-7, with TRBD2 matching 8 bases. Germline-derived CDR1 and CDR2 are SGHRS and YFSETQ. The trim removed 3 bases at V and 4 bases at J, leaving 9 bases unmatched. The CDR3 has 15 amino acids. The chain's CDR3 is CASSSGLALGYEQYF. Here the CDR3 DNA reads TGCGCCAGCAGCTCAGGACTAGCTCTAGGTTACGAGCAGTACTTC.

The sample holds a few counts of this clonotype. The CDR3 coding sequence is TGCAGTGCTAGAGTCTGGAACTATGGCTACACCTTC. It is translated as CSARVWNYGYTF. The V call is TRBV20-1, the J call TRBJ1-2; no reliable D call. Between the trimmed V and J ends, which lost 1 base and 2 bases, there was a span of 5 bases. CDR1 and CDR2 from the germline V gene are DFQATT and SNEGSKA (reference sequence). The CDR3 consists of 12 residues.

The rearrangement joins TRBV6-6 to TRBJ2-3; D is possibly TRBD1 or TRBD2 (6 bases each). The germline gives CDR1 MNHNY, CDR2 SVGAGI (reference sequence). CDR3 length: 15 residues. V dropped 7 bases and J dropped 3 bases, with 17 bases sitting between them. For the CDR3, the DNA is TGTGCCAGCAAAAACAGGGTTGGAGGGACAGATACGCAGTATTTT. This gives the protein CASKNRVGGTDTQYF.

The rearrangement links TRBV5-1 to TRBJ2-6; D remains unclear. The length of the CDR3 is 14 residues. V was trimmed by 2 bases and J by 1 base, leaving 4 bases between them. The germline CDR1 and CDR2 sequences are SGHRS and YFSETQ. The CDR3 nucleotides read TGCGCCAGCAGCTTCTGGTCTGGGGCCAACGTCCTGACTTTC. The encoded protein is CASSFWSGANVLTF.

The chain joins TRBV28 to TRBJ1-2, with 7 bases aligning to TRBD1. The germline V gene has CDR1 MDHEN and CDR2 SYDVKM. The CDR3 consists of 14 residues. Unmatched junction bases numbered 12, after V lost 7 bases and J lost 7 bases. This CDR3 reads CASTPLGTVAGYTF. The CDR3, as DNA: TGTGCCAGCACTCCCCTCGGGACAGTAGCTGGCTACACCTTC.

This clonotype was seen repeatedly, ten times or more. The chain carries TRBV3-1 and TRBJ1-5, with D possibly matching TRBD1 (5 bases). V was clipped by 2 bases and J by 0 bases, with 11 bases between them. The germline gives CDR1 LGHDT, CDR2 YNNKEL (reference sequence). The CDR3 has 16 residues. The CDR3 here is CASSQTGGYSNQPQHF. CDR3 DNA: TGTGCCAGCAGCCAAACAGGCGGATATAGCAATCAGCCCCAGCATTTT.

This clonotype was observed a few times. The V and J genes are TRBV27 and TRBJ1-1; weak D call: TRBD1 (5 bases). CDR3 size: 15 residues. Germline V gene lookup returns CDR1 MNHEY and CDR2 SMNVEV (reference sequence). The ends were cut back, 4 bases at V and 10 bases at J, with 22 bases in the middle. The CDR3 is CASSSDSWGPRRAFF. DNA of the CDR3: TGTGCCAGCAGTTCAGACAGTTGGGGTCCCCGAAGAGCTTTCTTT.

The CDR3 bases are TGTGCCACCAAGCCGGGAACCCAAAACACCGGGGAGCTGTTTTTT. Translating it yields CATKPGTQNTGELFF. The V and J genes are TRBV27 and TRBJ2-2; possible D gene TRBD2, 5 bases. Trimming took off 10 bases at V and 2 bases at J, with 17 bases between the two ends. Germline-derived CDR1 and CDR2 are MNHEY and SMNVEV (reference sequence). This CDR3 region has 15 residues.

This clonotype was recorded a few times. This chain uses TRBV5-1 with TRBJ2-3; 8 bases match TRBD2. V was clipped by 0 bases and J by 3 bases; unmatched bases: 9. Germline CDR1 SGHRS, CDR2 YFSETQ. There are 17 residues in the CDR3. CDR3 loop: CASSLAGGGQRTDTQYF. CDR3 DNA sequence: TGCGCCAGCAGCTTGGCCGGCGGGGGGCAAAGAACAGATACGCAGTATTTT.

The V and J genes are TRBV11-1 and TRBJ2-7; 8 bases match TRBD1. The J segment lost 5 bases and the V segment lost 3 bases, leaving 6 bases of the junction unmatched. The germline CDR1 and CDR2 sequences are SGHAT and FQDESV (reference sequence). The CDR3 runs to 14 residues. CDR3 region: CASSFIDRGHEQYF. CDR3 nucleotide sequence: TGTGCCAGCAGCTTTATCGACAGGGGCCACGAGCAGTACTTC.

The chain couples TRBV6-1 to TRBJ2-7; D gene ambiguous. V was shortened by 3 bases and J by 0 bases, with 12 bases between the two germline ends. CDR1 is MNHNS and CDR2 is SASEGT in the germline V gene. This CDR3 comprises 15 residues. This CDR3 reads CASSDRGILSYEQYV. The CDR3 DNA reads TGTGCCAGCAGTGACCGCGGTATCCTCTCCTACGAGCAGTACGTC.

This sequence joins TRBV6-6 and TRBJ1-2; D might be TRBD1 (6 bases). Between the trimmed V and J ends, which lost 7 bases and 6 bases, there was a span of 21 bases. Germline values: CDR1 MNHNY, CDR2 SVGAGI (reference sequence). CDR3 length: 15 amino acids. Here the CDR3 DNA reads TGTGCCAGCACCCCCGAGAGGGGGTGGGAAGATGGCTACACCTTC. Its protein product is CASTPERGWEDGYTF.

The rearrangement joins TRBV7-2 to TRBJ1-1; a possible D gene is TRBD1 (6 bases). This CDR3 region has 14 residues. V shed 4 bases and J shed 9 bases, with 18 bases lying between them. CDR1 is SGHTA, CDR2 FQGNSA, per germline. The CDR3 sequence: CASSSIPAGGKAFF. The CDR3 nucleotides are TGTGCCAGCAGCTCCATCCCGGCGGGGGGCAAAGCTTTCTTT.

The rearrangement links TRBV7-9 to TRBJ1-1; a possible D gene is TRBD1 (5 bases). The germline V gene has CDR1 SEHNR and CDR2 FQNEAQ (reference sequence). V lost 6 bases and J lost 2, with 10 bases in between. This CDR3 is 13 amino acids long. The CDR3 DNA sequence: TGTGCCAGCAGACCTGACAGTAACACTGAAGCTTTCTTT. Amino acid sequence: CASRPDSNTEAFF. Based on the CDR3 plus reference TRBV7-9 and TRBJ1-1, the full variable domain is DTGVSQNPRHKITKRGQNVTFRCDPISEHNRLYWYRQTLGQGPEFLTYFQNEAQLEKSRLLSDRFSAERPKGSFSTLEIQRTEQGDSAMYLCASRPDSNTEAFFGQGTRLTVV.

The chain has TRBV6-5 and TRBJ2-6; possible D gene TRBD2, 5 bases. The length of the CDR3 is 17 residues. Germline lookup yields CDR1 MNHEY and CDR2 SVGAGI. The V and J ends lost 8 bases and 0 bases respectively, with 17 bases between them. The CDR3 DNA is TGTGCCAGCGGAAGCGGCAGGTCCAACTCTGGGGCCAACGTCCTGACTTTC. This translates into CASGSGRSNSGANVLTF.

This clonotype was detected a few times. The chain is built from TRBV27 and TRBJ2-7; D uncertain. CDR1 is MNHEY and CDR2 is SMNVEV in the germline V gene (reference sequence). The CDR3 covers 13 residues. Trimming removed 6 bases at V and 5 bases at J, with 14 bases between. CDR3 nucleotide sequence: TGTGCCAGCAGGAATACGGGTTCTCACGAGCAGTACTTC. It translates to CASRNTGSHEQYF.

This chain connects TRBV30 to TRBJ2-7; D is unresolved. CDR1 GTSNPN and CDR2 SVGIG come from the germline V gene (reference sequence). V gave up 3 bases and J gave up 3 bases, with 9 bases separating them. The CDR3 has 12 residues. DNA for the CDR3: TGTGCCTGGAGAGAAACCCTCTACGAGCAGTACTTC. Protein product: CAWRETLYEQYF. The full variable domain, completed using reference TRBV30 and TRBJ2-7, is SQTIHQWPATLVQPVGSPLSLECTVEGTSNPNLYWYRQAAGRGLQLLFYSVGIGQISSEVPQNLSASRPQDRQFILSSKKLLLSDSGFYLCAWRETLYEQYFGPGTRLTVT.

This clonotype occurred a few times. CDR3 coding DNA: TGCAGTGCTAGAAGGGGGGGCCTTAGGAATGAGCAGTTCTTC. This codes for CSARRGGLRNEQFF. This chain joins TRBV20-1 and TRBJ2-1; D may be TRBD2 (7 bases). The germline V gene has CDR1 DFQATT and CDR2 SNEGSKA (reference sequence). CDR3 length: 14 amino acids. Deletions cut 2 bases from V and 7 bases from J, with 15 bases between.

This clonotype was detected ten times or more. The CDR3 reads CASSFDRDQPQHF. The DNA for the CDR3 is TGTGCCAGCAGCTTCGACAGGGATCAGCCCCAGCATTTT. The V call is TRBV7-2, the J call TRBJ1-5; 7 bases align to TRBD1. CDR1 and CDR2 from the germline V gene are SGHTA and FQGNSA. Unmatched junction bases numbered 1, after V lost 3 bases and J lost 5 bases. The CDR3 has 13 amino acids.

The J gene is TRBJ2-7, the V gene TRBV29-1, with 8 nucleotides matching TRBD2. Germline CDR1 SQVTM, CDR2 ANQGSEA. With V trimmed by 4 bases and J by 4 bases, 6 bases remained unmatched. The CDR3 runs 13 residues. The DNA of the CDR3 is TGCAGCGTTGCGACTAGCGCGCCATACGAGCAGTACTTC. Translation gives CSVATSAPYEQYF.

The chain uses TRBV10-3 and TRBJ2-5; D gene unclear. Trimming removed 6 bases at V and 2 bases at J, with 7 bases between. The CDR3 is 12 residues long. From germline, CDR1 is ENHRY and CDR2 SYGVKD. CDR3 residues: CAISLAQETQYF. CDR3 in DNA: TGTGCCATCAGCTTAGCACAAGAGACCCAGTACTTC.

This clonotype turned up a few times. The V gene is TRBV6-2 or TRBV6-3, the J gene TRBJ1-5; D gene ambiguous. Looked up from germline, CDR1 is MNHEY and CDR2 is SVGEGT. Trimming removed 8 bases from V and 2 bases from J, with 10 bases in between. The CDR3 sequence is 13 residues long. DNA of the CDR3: TGTGCCAGCGCGTTCTCTGGCAATCAGCCCCAGCATTTT. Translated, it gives CASAFSGNQPQHF.

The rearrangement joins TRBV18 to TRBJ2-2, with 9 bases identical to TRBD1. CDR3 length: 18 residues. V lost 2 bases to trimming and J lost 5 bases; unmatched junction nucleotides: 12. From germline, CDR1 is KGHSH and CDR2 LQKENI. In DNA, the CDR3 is TGTGCCAGCTCACCAACCCCGGGACAGGGAAAAGGAACCGGGGAGCTGTTTTTT. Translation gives CASSPTPGQGKGTGELFF.